Listed below are T cell receptor beta chains from one sample, sequenced in a study of cytomegalovirus exposure and HLA in healthy donors. TCRdb keeps only in-frame clones here, not all; method: immunoSEQ multiplex PCR. The table lists 95,000 or so clones, about two thirds of them singletons. Sequenced: PBMCs. The source of these receptors is a woman aged 45 to 65 in good health and CMV-seropositive. The conserved cysteine and the conserved F or W are not part of the CDR3 here. Each record gives: clone size, V gene, J gene, CDR3 protein. Some rows have no size entry. The others give once, few or many, or a class for an expanded clone.

-,TRBV28,TRBJ1-2,ASNSPSDYNYGYT
-,TRBV15,TRBJ2-2,ATSLVSGELF
-,TRBV5-1,TRBJ2-1,ASSLMGQVYNEQF
-,TRBV5-4,TRBJ1-1,ASRGSPGNTEAF
-,TRBV2,TRBJ1-2,ASSETRQAPYGYT
few,TRBV19,TRBJ1-1,ASKTTVNTEAF
-,TRBV4-2,TRBJ1-3,ASSQDIGQGSGNTIY
-,TRBV4-3,TRBJ2-3,ASSQVGTSTDTQY
-,TRBV28,TRBJ1-4,ASSSSQGATNEKLF
once,TRBV21-1,TRBJ1-5,ATFRDRVSDQPQH
-,TRBV14,TRBJ1-1,ASSVTDWYGTEAF
few,TRBV2,TRBJ1-2,ASSVGTAPRYT
few,TRBV18,TRBJ1-1,ASSSLPGGEDTEAF
few,TRBV28,TRBJ1-5,ASRDSHNQPQH
-,TRBV19,TRBJ1-3,ASSTRVPTGNTIY
few,TRBV7-9,TRBJ1-1,ASSFFIDREAF
-,TRBV1,TRBJ1-4,TSSGGQMHEKLF
few,TRBV4-1,TRBJ2-7,ASSQAGTFSSYEQY
-,TRBV9,TRBJ2-1,ASSVAIGTRDSGRLDNEQF
-,TRBV6-5,TRBJ1-6,ASSWGRQGSSPLH
-,TRBV2,TRBJ2-1,ASLRGPTYNEQF
-,TRBV5-4,TRBJ2-1,ASSLGDNEQF
few,TRBV5-4,TRBJ1-1,ASSSQGLNTEAF
-,TRBV7-6,TRBJ2-7,ASSLGLAGDEQY
-,TRBV19,TRBJ2-1,ASSRGTGAYNEQF
-,TRBV5-4,TRBJ1-5,ASSLQGAGQPQH
-,TRBV6-1,TRBJ1-3,ASSAPRQGAGNTIY
-,TRBV29-1,TRBJ2-7,SARRREGSSYEQY